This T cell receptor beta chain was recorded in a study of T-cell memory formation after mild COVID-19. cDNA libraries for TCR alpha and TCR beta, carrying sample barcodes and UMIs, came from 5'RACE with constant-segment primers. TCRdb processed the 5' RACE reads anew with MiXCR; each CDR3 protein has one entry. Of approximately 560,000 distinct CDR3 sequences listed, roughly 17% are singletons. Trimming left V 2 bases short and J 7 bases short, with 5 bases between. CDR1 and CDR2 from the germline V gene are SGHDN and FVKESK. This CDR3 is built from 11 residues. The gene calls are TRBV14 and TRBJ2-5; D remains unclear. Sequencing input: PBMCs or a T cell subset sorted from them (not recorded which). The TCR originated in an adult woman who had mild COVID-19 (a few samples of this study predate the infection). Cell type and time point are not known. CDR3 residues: CASSQMGTQYF. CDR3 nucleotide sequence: TGTGCCAGCAGCCAAATGGGGACCCAGTACTTC. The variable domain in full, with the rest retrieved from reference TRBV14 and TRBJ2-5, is EAGVTQFPSHSVIEKGQTVTLRCDPISGHDNLYWYRRVMGKEIKFLLHFVKESKQDESGMPNNRFLAERTGGTYSTLKVQPAELEDSGVYFCASSQMGTQYFGPGTRLLVL.